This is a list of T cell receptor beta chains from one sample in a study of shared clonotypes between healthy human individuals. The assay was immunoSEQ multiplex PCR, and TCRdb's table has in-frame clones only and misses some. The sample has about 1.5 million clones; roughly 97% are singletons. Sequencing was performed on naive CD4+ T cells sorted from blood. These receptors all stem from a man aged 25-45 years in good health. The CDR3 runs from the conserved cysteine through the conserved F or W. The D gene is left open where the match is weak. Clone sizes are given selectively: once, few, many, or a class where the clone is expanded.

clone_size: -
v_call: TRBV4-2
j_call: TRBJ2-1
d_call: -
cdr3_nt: TGTGCCAGCAGCCCGAGGGTCTCCTACAATGAGCAGTTCTTC
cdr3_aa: CASSPRVSYNEQFF

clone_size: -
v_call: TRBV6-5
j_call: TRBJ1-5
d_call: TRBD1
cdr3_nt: TGTGCCAGCAGCTCCCGGACAGGTTCCAATCAGCCCCAGCATTTT
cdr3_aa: CASSSRTGSNQPQHF

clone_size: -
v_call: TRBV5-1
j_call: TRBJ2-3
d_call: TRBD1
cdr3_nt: TGCGCCAGCAGCCCGGGACAGAACACAGATACGCAGTATTTT
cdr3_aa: CASSPGQNTDTQYF

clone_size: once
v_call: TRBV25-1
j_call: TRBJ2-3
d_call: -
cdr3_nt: TGTGCCAGCAGTGAACTCCGTTTGGATACGCAGTATTTT
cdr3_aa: CASSELRLDTQYF

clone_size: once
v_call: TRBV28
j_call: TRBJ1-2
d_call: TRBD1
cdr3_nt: TGTGCCAGCAGTTTATTACAGGGGGTTGTCTATGGCTACACCTTC
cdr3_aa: CASSLLQGVVYGYTF

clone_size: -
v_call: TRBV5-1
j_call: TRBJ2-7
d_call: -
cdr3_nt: TGCGCCAGCAGCTTGGGATCAGGGATTTACCACGAGCAGTACTTC
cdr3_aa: CASSLGSGIYHEQYF

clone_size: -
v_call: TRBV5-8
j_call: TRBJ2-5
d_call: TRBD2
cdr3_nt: TGTGCCAGCAGCCCGCTAGCGGAGGTCCAAGAGACCCAGTACTTC
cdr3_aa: CASSPLAEVQETQYF

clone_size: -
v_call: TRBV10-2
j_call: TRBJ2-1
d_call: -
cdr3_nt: TGCGCCAGCAACACAGGTCCTTACAATGAGCAGTTCTTC
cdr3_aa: CASNTGPYNEQFF

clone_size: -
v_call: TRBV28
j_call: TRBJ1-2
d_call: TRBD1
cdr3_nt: TGTGCCAGCAGCCCAGGGGGCTATGGCTACACCTTC
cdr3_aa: CASSPGGYGYTF

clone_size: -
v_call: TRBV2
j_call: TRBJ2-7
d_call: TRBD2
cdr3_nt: TGTGCCAGCAGGGGAAGCGGGATTTACGAGCAGTACTTC
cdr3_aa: CASRGSGIYEQYF

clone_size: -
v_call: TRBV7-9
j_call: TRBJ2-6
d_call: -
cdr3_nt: TGTGCCAGCAGCCCCACCGGGACTTCCAACGTCCTGACTTTC
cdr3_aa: CASSPTGTSNVLTF

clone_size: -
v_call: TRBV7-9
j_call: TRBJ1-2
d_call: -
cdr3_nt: TGTGCCAGCAGCTTCGCGATCTCTAGCTATGGCTACACCTTC
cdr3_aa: CASSFAISSYGYTF

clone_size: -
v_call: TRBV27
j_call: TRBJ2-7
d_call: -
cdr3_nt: TGTGCCAGCAGTCACCACTTTGCGGGCGGGTCCAATTCTTACGAGCAGTACTTC
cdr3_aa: CASSHHFAGGSNSYEQYF

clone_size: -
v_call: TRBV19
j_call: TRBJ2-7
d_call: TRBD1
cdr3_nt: TGTGCCAGCTCACGGTCGGGACAGACCTACGAGCAGTACTTC
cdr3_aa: CASSRSGQTYEQYF

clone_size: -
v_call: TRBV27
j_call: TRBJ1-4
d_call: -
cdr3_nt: TGTGCCAGCAGTTTAATGGCCTCCGGGGCAACTAATGAAAAACTGTTTTTT
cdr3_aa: CASSLMASGATNEKLFF

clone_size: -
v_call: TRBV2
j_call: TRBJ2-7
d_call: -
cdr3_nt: TGTGCCAGCAGTGAGCTCCCCTGGTACGAGCAGTACTTC
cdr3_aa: CASSELPWYEQYF

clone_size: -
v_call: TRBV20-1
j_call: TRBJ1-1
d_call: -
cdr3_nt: TGCAGTGCCTTTAGGACTCTTGAAGCTTTCTTT
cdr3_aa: CSAFRTLEAFF

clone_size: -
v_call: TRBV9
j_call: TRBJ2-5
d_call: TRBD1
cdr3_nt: TGTGCCAGCAGCCAGGGGACCGGGACAGGGTGGCAAGAGACCCAGTACTTC
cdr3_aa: CASSQGTGTGWQETQYF

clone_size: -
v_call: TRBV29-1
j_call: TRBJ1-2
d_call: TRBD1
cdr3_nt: TGCAGCTTTGTGATCCGACAGGGCGGCTACACCTTC
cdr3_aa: CSFVIRQGGYTF

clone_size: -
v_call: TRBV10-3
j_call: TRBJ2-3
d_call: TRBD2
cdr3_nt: TGTGCCACCTTGCGGGGGACTAGCGGGGACACAGATACGCAGTATTTT
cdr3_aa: CATLRGTSGDTDTQYF

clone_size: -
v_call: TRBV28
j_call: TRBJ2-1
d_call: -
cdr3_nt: TGTGCCAGCAGTGGGGAACACCGATTTGTCAATGAGCAGTTCTTC
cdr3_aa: CASSGEHRFVNEQFF

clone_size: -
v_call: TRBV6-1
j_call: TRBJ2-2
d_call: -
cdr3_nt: TGTGCCAGCAGTGCATTTAACAAGTTCGCCACCGGGGAGCTGTTTTTT
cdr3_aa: CASSAFNKFATGELFF

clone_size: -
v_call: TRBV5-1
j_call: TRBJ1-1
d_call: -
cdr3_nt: TGCGCCAGCAGCTTGAGGGAGGGCTACACTGAAGCTTTCTTT
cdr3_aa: CASSLREGYTEAFF

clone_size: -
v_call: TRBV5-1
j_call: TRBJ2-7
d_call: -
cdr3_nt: TGCGCCAGCAGCAAAACAACGAGAGGTTCGACCTACGAGCAGTACTTC
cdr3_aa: CASSKTTRGSTYEQYF

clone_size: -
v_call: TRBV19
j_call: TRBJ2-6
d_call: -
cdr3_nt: TGTGCCAGTAGTACCGGGCCAATTCACTCGCGATCCTCTGGGGCCAACGTCCTGACTTTC
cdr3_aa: CASSTGPIHSRSSGANVLTF

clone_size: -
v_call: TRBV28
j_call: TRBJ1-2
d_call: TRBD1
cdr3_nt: TGTGCCAGCAGATTCGGACAGGTGCTCTATGGCTACACCTTC
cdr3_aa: CASRFGQVLYGYTF

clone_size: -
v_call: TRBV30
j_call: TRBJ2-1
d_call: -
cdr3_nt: TGTGCCCTTAGGGGGGGGCTAAGCAATGAGCAGTTCTTC
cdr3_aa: CALRGGLSNEQFF

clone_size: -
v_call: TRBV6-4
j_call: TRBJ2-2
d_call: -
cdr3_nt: TGTGCCAGCGGCCCCTCGGACACCACCGGGGAGCTGTTTTTT
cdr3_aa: CASGPSDTTGELFF

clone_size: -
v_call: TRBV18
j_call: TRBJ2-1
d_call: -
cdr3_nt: TGTGCCAGCTCCCCCGATAGCCGGCATGAGCAGTTCTTC
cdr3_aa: CASSPDSRHEQFF

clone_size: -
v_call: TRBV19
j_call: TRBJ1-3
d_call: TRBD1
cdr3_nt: TGTGCCAGTAGTATCCTCAACCTCCTCCGGGACAGTGATACTGGAAACACCATATATTTT
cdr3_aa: CASSILNLLRDSDTGNTIYF

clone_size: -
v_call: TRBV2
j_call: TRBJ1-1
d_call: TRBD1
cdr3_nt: TGTGCCAGCAGTGAGGATGGACAGGGGGTGTCCCTGAAAGCTTTCTTT
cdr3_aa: CASSEDGQGVSLKAFF

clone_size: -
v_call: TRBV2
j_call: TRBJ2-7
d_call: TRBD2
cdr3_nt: TGTGCCAGCCTTAGGGAGGGGTATACCTACGAGCAGTACTTC
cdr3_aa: CASLREGYTYEQYF

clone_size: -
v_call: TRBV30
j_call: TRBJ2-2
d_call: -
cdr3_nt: TGTGCCTGCGCACTTAGGAACACCGGGGAGCTGTTTTTT
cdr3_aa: CACALRNTGELFF

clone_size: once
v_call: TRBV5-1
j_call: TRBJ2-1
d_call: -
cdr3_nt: TGCGCCAGCAGCGCGGCCCGCGGGGGCGGGAATGAGCAGTTCTTC
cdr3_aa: CASSAARGGGNEQFF

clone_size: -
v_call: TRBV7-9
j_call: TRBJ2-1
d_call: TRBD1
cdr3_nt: TGTGCCAGCAGCTTAGCCAGGGGGCATGAGCAGTTCTTC
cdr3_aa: CASSLARGHEQFF

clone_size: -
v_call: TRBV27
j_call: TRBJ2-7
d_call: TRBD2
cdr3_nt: TGTGCCAGCAGTTTCCTGGGACTAGCGGGAGGTCGGACCTACGAGCAGTACTTC
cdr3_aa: CASSFLGLAGGRTYEQYF

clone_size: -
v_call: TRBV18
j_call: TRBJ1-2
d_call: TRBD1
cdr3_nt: TGTGCCAGCTCAGTCCTAGGACAGGGGGCCAGAAGCTATGGCTACACCTTC
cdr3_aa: CASSVLGQGARSYGYTF

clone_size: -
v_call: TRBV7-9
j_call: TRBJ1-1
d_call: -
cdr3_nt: TGTGCCAGCAGCTTAAACGTGAACACTGAAGCTTTCTTT
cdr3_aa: CASSLNVNTEAFF

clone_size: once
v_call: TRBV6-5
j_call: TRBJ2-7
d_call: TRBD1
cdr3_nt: TGTGCCAGCAGTAGGACAGGGGGGAAGTCCTACGAGCAGTACTTC
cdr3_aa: CASSRTGGKSYEQYF

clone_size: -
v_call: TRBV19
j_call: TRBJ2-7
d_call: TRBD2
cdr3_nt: TGTGCCAGTAGTGTCAGAAGCGGGGATTACTCCTACGAGCAGTACTTC
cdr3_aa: CASSVRSGDYSYEQYF

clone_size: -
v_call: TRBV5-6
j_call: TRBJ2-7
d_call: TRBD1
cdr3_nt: TGTGCCAGCAGCTTTGTGACAGGGTCCTACGAGCAGTACTTC
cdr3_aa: CASSFVTGSYEQYF

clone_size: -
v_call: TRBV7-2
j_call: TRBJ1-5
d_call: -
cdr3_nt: TGTGCCAGCAGCCCGACCGGTCAGCCCCAGCATTTT
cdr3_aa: CASSPTGQPQHF

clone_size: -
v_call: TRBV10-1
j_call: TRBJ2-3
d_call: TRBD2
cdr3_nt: TGCGCCAGCAGTGAATCCGGGAGGGGAGATACGCAGTATTTT
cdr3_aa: CASSESGRGDTQYF

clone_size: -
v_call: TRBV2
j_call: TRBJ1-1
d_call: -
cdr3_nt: TGTGCCAGCAGACCGGGACAAAGAGGGACTGAAGCTTTCTTT
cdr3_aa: CASRPGQRGTEAFF

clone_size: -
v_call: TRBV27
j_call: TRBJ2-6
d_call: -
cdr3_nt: TGTGCCAGCAGGGAGGTGGGGTCTGGGGCCAACGTCCTGACTTTC
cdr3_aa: CASREVGSGANVLTF

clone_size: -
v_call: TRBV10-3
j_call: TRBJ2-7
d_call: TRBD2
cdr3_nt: TGTGCCATCAGTGAGATCCCGGGGGGATCCTACGAGCAGTACTTC
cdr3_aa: CAISEIPGGSYEQYF

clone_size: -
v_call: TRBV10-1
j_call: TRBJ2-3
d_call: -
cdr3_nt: TGCGCCAGCAGTGAGCTGTACGGAGGGGTCTTTAGCACAGATACGCAGTATTTT
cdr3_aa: CASSELYGGVFSTDTQYF

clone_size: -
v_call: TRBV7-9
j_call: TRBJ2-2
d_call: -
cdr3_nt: TGTGCCAGCAGCTTAGGGAGGCAGGCGAACACCGGGGAGCTGTTTTTT
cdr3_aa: CASSLGRQANTGELFF

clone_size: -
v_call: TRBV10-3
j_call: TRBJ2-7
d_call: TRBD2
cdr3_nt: TGTGCCATAACCTCAGCGGGAGGGCCAAATGATTACGAGCAGTACTTC
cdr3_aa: CAITSAGGPNDYEQYF

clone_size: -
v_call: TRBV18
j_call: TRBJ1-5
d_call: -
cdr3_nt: TGTGCCAGCTCACCACTAGGAGGCAATCAGCCCCAGCATTTT
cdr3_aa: CASSPLGGNQPQHF

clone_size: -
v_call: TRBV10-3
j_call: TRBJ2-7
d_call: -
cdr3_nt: TGTGCCATCAGGGACATGGTTAGGGGGACGGAATCCTACGAGCAGTACTTC
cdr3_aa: CAIRDMVRGTESYEQYF

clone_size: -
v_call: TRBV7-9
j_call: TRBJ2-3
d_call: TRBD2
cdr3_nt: TGTGCCAGCAGATTTCTAGCGGGGGGCACAGATACGCAGTATTTT
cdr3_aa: CASRFLAGGTDTQYF

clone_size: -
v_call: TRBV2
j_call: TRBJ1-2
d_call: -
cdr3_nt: TGTGCCATAGTGGAGGGGCAGGGAAGGTATGGCTACACCTTC
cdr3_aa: CAIVEGQGRYGYTF

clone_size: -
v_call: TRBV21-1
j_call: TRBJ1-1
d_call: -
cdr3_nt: TGTGCCAGCAGCAAAGGGGGGACAGCAGGGTTAGAAGCTTTCTTT
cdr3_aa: CASSKGGTAGLEAFF

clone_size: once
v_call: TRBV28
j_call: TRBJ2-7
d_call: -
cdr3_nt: TGTGCCAGCAGTTCCACGGACAGATCCCCCTACGAGCAGTACTTC
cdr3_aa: CASSSTDRSPYEQYF

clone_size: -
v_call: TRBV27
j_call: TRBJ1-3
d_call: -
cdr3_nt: TGTGCCAGCAGTTTCCCGGACGTCCGAACGTCAGGAAACACCATATATTTT
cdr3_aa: CASSFPDVRTSGNTIYF

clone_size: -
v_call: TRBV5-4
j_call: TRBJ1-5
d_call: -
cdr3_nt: TGTGCCAGCAGCCGAAAAGACCGTGGCAGCAATCAGCCCCAGCATTTT
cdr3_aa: CASSRKDRGSNQPQHF

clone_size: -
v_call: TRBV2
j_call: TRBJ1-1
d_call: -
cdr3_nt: TGTGCCAGCAGGGAAAACACTGAAGCTTTCTTT
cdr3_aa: CASRENTEAFF

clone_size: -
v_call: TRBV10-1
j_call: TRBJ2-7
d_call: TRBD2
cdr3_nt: TGCGCCAGCAGTGTGCGGGAGGACCACGAGCAGTACTTC
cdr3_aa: CASSVREDHEQYF